These 5 T cell receptor beta chains were sequenced from one sample in a study of CD8 T cell repertoires and HIV-1 epitope variants. Antigen specificity for these receptors is unknown. Sequencing was performed with immunoSEQ multiplex PCR; in TCRdb, only in-frame clones are kept and a portion is missing. The table has several thousand clones, around three fifths seen once. The sequenced material came from cultured CD8+ T cells derived from PBMCs. These receptors all stem from a male donor with HIV.

This clone was seen a handful of times. V gene TRBV15 combines with J gene TRBJ2-1; D perhaps matches TRBD2 (6 bases). Trimming cost V 9 bases and J 4 bases, with 13 bases left between them. This CDR3 is 13 amino acids long. Germline CDR1 LNHNV, CDR2 YYDKDF (reference sequence). The CDR3 here is CATAEGGYNEQFF. Written as DNA, the CDR3 is TGTGCCACGGCTGAGGGAGGTTACAATGAGCAGTTCTTC. Complete variable domain (other parts from reference TRBV15 and TRBJ2-1): DAMVIQNPRYQVTQFGKPVTLSCSQTLNHNVMYWYQQKSSQAPKLLFHYYDKDFNNEADTPDNFQSRRPNTSFCFLDIRSPGLGDTAMYLCATAEGGYNEQFFGPGTRLTVL.

This clone was observed a few times. The chain combines TRBV19 with TRBJ2-2, with 7 bases lining up with TRBD1. The CDR3 is made up of 15 amino acids. J gave up 2 bases and V 6 bases, and 6 bases lay outside the gene matches. The germline CDR1 and CDR2 sequences are LNHDA and SQIVND (reference sequence). CDR3 sequence reads: CASSVQGPNTGELFF. CDR3 DNA sequence: TGTGCCAGTAGCGTACAGGGGCCCAACACCGGGGAGCTGTTTTTT. The variable domain in full, with the rest retrieved from reference TRBV19 and TRBJ2-2, is DGGITQSPKYLFRKEGQNVTLSCEQNLNHDAMYWYRQDPGQGLRLIYYSQIVNDFQKGDIAEGYSVSREKKESFPLTVTSAQKNPTAFYLCASSVQGPNTGELFFGEGSRLTVL.

This clone was counted only a few times. J is TRBJ1-5 and V is TRBV15; D is unclear. CDR1 LNHNV and CDR2 YYDKDF come from the germline V gene (reference sequence). The CDR3 is made up of 14 amino acids. The V and J ends lost 3 bases and 2 bases respectively, with 8 bases between them. The CDR3 protein is CATSSSAGNQPQHF. The CDR3 DNA reads as TGTGCCACCAGCAGCAGTGCGGGCAATCAGCCCCAGCATTTT.

The chain combines TRBV6-5 with TRBJ1-2; D is unresolved. The CDR3 loop spans 13 amino acids. Germline-derived CDR1 and CDR2 are MNHEY and SVGAGI. V lost 0 bases and J 7 bases, leaving 9 bases between the germline ends. The CDR3 region is CASSYSGNSGYTF. For the CDR3, the DNA is TGTGCCAGCAGTTACTCGGGCAACAGTGGCTACACCTTC.

V usage is TRBV7-2 and J usage is TRBJ2-1; no clear D gene. Germline V lookup: CDR1 SGHTA, CDR2 FQGNSA. Trimming stripped 4 bases from V and 0 bases from J, with 16 bases between. The CDR3 has 17 amino acids. CDR3 DNA: TGTGCCAGCAGCTCCCTCCTTACCCTGAGCTCCTACAATGAGCAGTTCTTC. Amino acids: CASSSLLTLSSYNEQFF.